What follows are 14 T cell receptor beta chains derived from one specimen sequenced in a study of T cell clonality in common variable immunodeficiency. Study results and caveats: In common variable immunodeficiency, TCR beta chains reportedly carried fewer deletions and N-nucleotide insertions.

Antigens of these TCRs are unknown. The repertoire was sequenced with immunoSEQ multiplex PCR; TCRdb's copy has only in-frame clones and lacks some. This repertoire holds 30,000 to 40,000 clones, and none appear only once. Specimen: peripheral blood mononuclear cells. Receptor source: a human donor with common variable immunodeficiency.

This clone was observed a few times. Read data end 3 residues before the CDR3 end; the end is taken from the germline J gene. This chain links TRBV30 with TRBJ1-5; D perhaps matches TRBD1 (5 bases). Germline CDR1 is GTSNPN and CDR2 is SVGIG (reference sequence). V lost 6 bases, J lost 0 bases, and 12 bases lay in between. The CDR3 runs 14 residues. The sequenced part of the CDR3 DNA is TGTGCCTGCGGAGGGGCCCTTAGCAATCAGCCC. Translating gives CACGGALSNQP. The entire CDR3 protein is CACGGALSNQPQHF.

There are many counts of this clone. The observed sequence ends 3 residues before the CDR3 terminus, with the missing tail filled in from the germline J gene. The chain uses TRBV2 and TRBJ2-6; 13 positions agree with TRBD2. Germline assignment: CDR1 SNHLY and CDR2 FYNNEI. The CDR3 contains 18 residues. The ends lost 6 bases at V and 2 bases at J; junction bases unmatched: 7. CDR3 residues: CASRSGTSGATGANVLTF. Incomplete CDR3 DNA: TGTGCCAGCAGATCCGGGACTAGCGGGGCTACTGGGGCCAACGTC. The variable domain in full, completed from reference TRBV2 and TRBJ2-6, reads EPEVTQTPSHQVTQMGQEVILRCVPISNHLYFYWYRQILGQKVEFLVSFYNNEISEKSEIFDDQFSVERPDGSNFTLKIRSTKLEDSAMYFCASRSGTSGATGANVLTFGAGSRLTVL.

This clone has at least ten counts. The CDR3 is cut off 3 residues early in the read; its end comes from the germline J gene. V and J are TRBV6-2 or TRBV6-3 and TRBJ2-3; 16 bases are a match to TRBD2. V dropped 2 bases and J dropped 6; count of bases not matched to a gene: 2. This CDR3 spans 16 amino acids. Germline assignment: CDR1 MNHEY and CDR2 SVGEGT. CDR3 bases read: TGTGCCAGCAGTTACGGGACTAGCGGGGGGGCCGATACG. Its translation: CASSYGTSGGADT. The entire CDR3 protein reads CASSYGTSGGADTQYF.

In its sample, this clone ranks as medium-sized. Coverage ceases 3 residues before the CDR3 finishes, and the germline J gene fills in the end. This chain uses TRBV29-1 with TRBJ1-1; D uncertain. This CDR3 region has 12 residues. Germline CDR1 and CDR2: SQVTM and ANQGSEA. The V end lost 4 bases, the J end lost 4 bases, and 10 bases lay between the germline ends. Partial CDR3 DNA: TGCAGCGTTGTACTGGGCGTCACTGAA. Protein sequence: CSVVLGVTE. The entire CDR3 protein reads CSVVLGVTEAFF.

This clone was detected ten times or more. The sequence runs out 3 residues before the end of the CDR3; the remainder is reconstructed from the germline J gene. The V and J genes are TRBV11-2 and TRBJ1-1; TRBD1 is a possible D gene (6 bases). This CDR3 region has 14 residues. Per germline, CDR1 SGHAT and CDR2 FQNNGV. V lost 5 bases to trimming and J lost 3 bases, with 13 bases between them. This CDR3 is CASSTQQGYTEAFF. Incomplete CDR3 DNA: TGTGCCAGCAGCACGCAACAGGGTTACACTGAA.

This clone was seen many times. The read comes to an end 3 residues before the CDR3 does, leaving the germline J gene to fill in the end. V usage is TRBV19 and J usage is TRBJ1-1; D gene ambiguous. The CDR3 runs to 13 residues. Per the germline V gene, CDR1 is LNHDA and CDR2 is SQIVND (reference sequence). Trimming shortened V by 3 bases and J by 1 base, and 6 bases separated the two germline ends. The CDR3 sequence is CASSIYGNTEAFF. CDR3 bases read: TGTGCCAGTAGTATCTACGGGAACACTGAA. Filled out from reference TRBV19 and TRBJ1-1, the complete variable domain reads DGGITQSPKYLFRKEGQNVTLSCEQNLNHDAMYWYRQDPGQGLRLIYYSQIVNDFQKGDIAEGYSVSREKKESFPLTVTSAQKNPTAFYLCASSIYGNTEAFFGQGTRLTVV.

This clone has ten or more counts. The DNA read from the CDR3 is TGCGCCAGCAGCCCACAGCCCCCTGGGACAGCGAGCTCCTATAATTCACCC. This translates into CASSPQPPGTASSYNSP. The CDR3, in full, reads CASSPQPPGTASSYNSPLHF. V and J are TRBV5-1 and TRBJ1-6; 7 nucleotides agree with TRBD1. Coverage ceases 3 residues before the CDR3 finishes, and the germline J gene fills in the end. With 4 bases clipped from V and 0 bases from J, the junction kept 16 bases outside the gene matches. This CDR3 is 20 amino acids long. The germline gives CDR1 SGHRS, CDR2 YFSETQ.

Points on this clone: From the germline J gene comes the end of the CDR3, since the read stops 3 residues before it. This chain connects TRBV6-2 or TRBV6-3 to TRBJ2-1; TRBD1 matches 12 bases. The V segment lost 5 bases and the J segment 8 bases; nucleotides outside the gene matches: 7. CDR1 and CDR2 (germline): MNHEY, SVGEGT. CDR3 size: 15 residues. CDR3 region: CASSPGTGGVDEQFF. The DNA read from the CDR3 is TGTGCCAGCAGTCCCGGGACAGGGGGCGTTGATGAG.

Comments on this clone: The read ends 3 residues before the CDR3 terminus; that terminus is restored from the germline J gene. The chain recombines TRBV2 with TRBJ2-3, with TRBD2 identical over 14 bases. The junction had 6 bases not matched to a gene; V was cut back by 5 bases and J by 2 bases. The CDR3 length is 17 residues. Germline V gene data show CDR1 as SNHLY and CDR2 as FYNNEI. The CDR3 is CASSYGLAGGLTDTQYF. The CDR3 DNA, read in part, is TGTGCCAGCAGTTACGGACTAGCGGGGGGTCTCACAGATACG.

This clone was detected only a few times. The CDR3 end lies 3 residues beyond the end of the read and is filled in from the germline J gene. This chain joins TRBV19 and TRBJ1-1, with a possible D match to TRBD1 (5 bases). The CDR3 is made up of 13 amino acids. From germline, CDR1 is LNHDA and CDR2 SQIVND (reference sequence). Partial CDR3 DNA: TGTGCCAGTAGTATACGGGGGGAATCCGAA. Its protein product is CASSIRGESE. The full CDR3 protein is CASSIRGESEAFF.

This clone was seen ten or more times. Partial CDR3 DNA: TGCAGCGTAGCCCCAACAGAGTACGAG. As protein: CSVAPTEYE. The full-length CDR3 reads as CSVAPTEYEQYF. The rearrangement uses TRBV29-1 and TRBJ2-7; D gene ambiguous. The sequence runs out 3 residues before the end of the CDR3; the remainder is reconstructed from the germline J gene. CDR3 size: 12 residues. In germline, CDR1 is SQVTM, CDR2 ANQGSEA. Trimming took off 6 bases at V and 4 bases at J, with 13 bases between the two ends.

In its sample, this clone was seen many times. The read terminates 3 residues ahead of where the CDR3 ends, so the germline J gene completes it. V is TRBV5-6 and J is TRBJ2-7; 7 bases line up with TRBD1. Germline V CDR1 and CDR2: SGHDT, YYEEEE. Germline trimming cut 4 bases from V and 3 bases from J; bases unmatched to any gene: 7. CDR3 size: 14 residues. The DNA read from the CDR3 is TGTGCCAGCAGCGGGGACAGAGACTACTACGAG. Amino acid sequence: CASSGDRDYYE. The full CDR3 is CASSGDRDYYEQYF.

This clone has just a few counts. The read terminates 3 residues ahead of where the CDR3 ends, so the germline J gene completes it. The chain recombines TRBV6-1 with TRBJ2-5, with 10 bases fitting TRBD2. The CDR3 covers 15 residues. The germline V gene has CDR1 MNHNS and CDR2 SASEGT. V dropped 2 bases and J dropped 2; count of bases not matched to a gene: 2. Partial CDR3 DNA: TGTGCCAGCAGTGAACTAGCGGGGGTACAAGAGACC. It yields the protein CASSELAGVQET. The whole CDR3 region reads CASSELAGVQETQYF.

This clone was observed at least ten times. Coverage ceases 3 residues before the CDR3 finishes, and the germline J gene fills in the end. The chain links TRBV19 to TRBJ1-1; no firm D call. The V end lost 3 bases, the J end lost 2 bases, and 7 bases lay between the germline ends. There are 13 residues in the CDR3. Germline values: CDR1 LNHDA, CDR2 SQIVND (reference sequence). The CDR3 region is CASSIDTNTEAFF. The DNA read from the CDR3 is TGTGCCAGTAGTATCGATACTAACACTGAA.